Detailed here is one T cell receptor (beta chain). Antigen unknown. The validation cohort, a group of over a hundred subjects, included the donors and was separate from the approximately 680-subject first cohort. The record originates from a study of cytomegalovirus exposure and HLA in healthy donors. This CDR3 has 14 residues. The junction had 5 bases not matched to a gene; V was cut back by 4 bases and J by 4 bases. Using immunoSEQ multiplex PCR, the repertoire was profiled, and TCRdb retains in-frame clones only, with some absent. Counted here are 70,000 to 75,000 clones, 94% occurring once; the ten biggest clones make up more than 0.8%. Findings and limits, study-wide: CMV antigen specificity was confirmed in vitro for a few CMV-associated chains. The study listed 164 cytomegalovirus-associated TCR beta chains. Many donors carried some public TCRs, although rarity characterized most TCR sequences.

Sample: PBMCs. This clonotype originated in a woman between 18 and 29 years old in good health and CMV-seronegative. The V gene is TRBV23-1, the J gene TRBJ1-2, with 8 nucleotides matching TRBD1. TRBV23-1 is an ORF for which the function is uncertain. CDR3 loop: CASSPRGRVYGYTF. Written as DNA, the CDR3 is TGCGCCAGCAGTCCCAGGGGGCGAGTCTATGGCTACACCTTC.